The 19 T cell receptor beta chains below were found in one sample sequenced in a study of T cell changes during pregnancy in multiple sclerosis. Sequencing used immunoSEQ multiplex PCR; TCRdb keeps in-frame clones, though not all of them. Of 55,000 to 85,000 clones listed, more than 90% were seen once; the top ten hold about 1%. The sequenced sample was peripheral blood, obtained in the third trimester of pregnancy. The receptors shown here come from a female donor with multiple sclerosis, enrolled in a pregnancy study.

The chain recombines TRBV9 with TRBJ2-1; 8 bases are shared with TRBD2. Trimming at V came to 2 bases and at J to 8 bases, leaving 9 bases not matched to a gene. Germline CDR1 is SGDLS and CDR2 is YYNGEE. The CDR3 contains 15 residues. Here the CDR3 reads CASSVSGTSGDEQFF. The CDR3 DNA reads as TGTGCCAGCAGCGTGTCCGGGACTAGTGGCGATGAGCAGTTCTTC.

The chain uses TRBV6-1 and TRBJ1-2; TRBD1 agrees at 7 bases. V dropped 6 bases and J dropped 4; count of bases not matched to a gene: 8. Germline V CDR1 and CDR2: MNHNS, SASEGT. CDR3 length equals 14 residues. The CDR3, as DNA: TGTGCCAGCAGATCCATAGACAGGGTCTATGGCTACACCTTC. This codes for CASRSIDRVYGYTF.

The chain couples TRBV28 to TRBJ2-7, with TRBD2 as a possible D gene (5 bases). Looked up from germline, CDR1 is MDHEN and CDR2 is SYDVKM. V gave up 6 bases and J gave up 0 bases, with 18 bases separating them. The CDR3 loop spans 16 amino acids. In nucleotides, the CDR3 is TGTGCCAGCAGCCGCACCGGAGGCCCAAGCTCCTACGAGCAGTACTTC. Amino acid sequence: CASSRTGGPSSYEQYF.

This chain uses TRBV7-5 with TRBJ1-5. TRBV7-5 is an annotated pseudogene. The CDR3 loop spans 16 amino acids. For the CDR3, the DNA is TGTGCCAGAAGCTTACCTCTTTCAACACTAGGGCAGCCCCAGCATTTT. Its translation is CARSLPLSTLGQPQHF.

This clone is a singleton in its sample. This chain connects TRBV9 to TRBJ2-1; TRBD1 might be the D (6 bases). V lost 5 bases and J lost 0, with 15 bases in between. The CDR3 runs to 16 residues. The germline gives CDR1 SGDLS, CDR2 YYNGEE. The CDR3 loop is CASSSIRDISYNEQFF. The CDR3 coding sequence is TGTGCCAGCAGTTCAATCCGGGACATCTCCTACAATGAGCAGTTCTTC.

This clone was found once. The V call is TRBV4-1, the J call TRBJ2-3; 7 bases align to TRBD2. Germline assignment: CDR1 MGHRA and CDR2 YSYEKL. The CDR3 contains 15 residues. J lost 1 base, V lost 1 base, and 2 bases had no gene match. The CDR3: CASSQVTSGTDTQYF. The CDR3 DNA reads TGCGCCAGCAGCCAAGTAACTAGCGGCACAGATACGCAGTATTTT.

CDR3 residues: CASSLAQGQGYTF. The CDR3 DNA reads TGTGCCAGCAGCTTGGCACAGGGCCAGGGCTACACCTTC. The chain recombines TRBV5-5 with TRBJ1-2, with D perhaps TRBD1 (6 bases). The V end lost 0 bases, the J end lost 8 bases, and 11 bases lay between the germline ends. Germline CDR1 SGHKS, CDR2 YYEKEE (reference sequence). This CDR3 comprises 13 residues.

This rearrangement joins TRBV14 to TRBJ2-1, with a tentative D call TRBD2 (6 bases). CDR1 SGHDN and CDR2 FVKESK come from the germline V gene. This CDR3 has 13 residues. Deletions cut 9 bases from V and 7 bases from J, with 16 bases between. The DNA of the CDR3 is TGTGCCAGTACGGGGGAGCTACGGAATGAGCAGTTCTTC. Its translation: CASTGELRNEQFF.

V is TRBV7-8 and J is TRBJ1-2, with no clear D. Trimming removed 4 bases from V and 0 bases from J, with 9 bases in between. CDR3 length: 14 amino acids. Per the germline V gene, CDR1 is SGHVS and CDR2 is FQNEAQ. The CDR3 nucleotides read TGTGCCAGCAGCTCGGATCTAGCTAACTATGGCTACACCTTC. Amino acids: CASSSDLANYGYTF.

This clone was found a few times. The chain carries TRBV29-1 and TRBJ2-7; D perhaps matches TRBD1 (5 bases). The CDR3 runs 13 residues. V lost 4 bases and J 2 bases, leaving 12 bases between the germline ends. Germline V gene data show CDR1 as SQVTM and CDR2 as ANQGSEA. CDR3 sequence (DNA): TGCAGCGTTGTGAAAAGGGGTGCCTACGAGCAGTACTTC. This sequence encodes CSVVKRGAYEQYF.

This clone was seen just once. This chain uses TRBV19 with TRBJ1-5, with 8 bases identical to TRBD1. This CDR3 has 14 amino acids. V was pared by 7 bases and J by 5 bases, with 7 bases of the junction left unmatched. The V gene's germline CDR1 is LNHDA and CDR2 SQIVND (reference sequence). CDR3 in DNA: TGTGCCAGTAAGGTGGGACAGGTTGATCAGCCCCAGCATTTT. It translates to CASKVGQVDQPQHF.

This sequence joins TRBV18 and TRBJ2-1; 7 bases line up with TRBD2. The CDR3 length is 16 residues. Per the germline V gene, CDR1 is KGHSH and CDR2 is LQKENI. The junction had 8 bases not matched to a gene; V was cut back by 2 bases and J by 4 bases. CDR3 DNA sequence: TGTGCCAGCTCACCAAGGGGCGGGAGAAATTACAATGAGCAGTTCTTC. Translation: CASSPRGGRNYNEQFF.

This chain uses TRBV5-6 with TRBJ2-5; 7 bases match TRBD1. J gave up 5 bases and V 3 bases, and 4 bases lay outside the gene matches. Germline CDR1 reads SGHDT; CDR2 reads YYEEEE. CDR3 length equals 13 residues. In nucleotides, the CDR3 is TGTGCCAGCAGCTCACAGGGACAGGAGACCCAGTACTTC. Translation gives CASSSQGQETQYF.

The CDR3 bases are TGTGCCAGCAGCTTCCCGGGACTAGCCAGAGAGCAGTACTTC. It yields the protein CASSFPGLAREQYF. The rearrangement joins TRBV7-2 to TRBJ2-7; TRBD2 agrees at 9 bases. This CDR3 is built from 14 residues. The germline CDR1 and CDR2 sequences are SGHTA and FQGNSA. V gave up 3 bases and J gave up 7 bases; unmatched junction bases: 7.

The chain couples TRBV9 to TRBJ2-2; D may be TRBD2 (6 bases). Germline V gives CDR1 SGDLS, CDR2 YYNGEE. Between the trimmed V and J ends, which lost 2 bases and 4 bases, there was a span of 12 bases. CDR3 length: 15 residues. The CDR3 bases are TGTGCCAGCAGCGTTGATCCGCGGGGCACCGGGGAGCTGTTTTTT. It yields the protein CASSVDPRGTGELFF.

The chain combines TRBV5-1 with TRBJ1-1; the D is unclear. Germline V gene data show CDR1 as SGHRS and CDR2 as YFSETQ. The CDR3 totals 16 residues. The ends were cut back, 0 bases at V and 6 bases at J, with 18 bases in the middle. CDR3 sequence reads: CASSLDSHRRVSEAFF. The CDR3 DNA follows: TGCGCCAGCAGCTTGGATTCCCATAGGAGGGTCTCTGAAGCTTTCTTT.

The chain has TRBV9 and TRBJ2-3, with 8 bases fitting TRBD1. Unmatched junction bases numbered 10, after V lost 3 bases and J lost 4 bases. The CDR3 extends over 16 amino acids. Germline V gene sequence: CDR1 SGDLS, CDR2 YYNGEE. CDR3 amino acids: CASSGSRTGFPDTQYF. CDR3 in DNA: TGTGCCAGCAGCGGGTCTAGGACAGGGTTCCCAGATACGCAGTATTTT.

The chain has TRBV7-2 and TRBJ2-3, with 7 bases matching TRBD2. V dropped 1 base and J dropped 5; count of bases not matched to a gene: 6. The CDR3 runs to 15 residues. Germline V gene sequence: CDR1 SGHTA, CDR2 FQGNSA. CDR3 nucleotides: TGTGCCAGCAGCTTAGGGGCGGGAGTAGTAGATACGCAGTATTTT. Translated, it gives CASSLGAGVVDTQYF.

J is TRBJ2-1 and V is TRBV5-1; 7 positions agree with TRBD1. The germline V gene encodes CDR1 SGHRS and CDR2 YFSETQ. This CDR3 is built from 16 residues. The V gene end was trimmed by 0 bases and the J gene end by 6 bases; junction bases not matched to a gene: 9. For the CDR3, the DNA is TGCGCCAGCAGCTTGGGTACCCGGACAGGAGTCAATGAGCAGTTCTTC. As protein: CASSLGTRTGVNEQFF.